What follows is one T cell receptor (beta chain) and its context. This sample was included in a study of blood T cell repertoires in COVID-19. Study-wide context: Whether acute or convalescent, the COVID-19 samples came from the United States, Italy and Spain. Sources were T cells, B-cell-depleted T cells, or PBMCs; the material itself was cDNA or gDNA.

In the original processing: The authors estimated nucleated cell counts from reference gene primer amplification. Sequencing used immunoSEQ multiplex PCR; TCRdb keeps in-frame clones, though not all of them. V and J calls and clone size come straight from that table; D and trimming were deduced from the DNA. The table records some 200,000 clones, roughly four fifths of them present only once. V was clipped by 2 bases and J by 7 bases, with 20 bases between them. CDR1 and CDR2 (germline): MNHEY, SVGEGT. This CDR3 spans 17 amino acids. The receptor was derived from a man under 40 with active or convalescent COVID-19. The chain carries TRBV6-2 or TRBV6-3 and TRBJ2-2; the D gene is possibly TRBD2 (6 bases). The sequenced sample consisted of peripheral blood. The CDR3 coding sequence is TGTGCCAGCAGTTACCCCACCCTCCTAGCGCAGGTCGGGGAGCTGTTTTTT. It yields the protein CASSYPTLLAQVGELFF.